These T cell receptor beta chains were read from a single sample in a study of blood T cell repertoires in COVID-19. Measured with immunoSEQ multiplex PCR; TCRdb has only the in-frame clones, and not every one. The sample includes 90,000 to 110,000 clones, approximately 87% seen only once; the top ten take 15% to 20%. Sequenced sample: peripheral blood. Source of these receptors: a woman aged 55-70 years with acute or convalescent COVID-19. Both conserved end residues are part of each CDR3. The D gene is left open where the match is weak. The size of a clone is reported for some rows only, either as once, few or many, or as a class for expanded clones.

J gene: TRBJ1-6; V gene: TRBV7-8; clone size: NA; D gene: NA; CDR3 protein: CASSLVRRQQNSPLHF; CDR3 DNA: TGTGCCAGCAGCTTAGTTCGGAGACAGCAAAATTCACCCCTCCACTTT
J gene: TRBJ1-1; V gene: TRBV5-1; clone size: NA; D gene: NA; CDR3 protein: CASSSNVGASEAFF; CDR3 DNA: TGCGCCAGCAGCTCTAATGTGGGGGCCTCTGAAGCTTTCTTT
J gene: TRBJ2-7; V gene: TRBV29-1; clone size: once; D gene: NA; CDR3 protein: CSVVEKSSTYEQYF; CDR3 DNA: TGCAGCGTTGTTGAGAAATCCTCCACCTACGAGCAGTACTTC
J gene: TRBJ2-2; V gene: TRBV11-3; clone size: NA; D gene: TRBD1; CDR3 protein: CASSLQGAGELFF; CDR3 DNA: TGTGCCAGCAGCTTACAGGGGGCCGGGGAGCTGTTTTTT
J gene: TRBJ1-2; V gene: TRBV3-1/TRBV3-2; clone size: NA; D gene: TRBD1; CDR3 protein: CASSTNRGHLYGYTF; CDR3 DNA: TGTGCCAGCAGCACCAACAGGGGGCATCTCTATGGCTACACCTTC
J gene: TRBJ2-3; V gene: TRBV29-1; clone size: few; D gene: NA; CDR3 protein: CSVRRGGTDTQYF; CDR3 DNA: TGCAGCGTACGCAGGGGTGGCACAGATACGCAGTATTTT
J gene: TRBJ1-2; V gene: TRBV2; clone size: NA; D gene: NA; CDR3 protein: CASVPLPRANYGYTF; CDR3 DNA: TGTGCCAGCGTCCCTCTTCCCAGGGCCAACTATGGCTACACCTTC
J gene: TRBJ2-5; V gene: TRBV28; clone size: NA; D gene: TRBD2; CDR3 protein: CASRRAGLVTETQYF; CDR3 DNA: TGTGCCAGCCGGAGAGCGGGGCTGGTTACGGAGACCCAGTACTTC
J gene: TRBJ2-5; V gene: TRBV7-6; clone size: NA; D gene: NA; CDR3 protein: CASSLELGPGETQYF; CDR3 DNA: TGTGCCAGCAGCTTAGAGCTAGGCCCTGGGGAGACCCAGTACTTC
J gene: TRBJ2-1; V gene: TRBV9; clone size: once; D gene: TRBD2; CDR3 protein: CASSVRGSLYNEQFF; CDR3 DNA: TGTGCCAGCAGCGTTCGCGGGAGCCTCTACAATGAGCAGTTCTTC
J gene: TRBJ1-3; V gene: TRBV30; clone size: few; D gene: NA; CDR3 protein: CAWNPAGVVGNTIYF; CDR3 DNA: TGTGCCTGGAATCCGGCGGGCGTTGTGGGAAACACCATATATTTT
J gene: TRBJ2-7; V gene: TRBV5-1; clone size: NA; D gene: TRBD1; CDR3 protein: CASSTGWDSPYEQYF; CDR3 DNA: TGCGCCAGCAGCACAGGGTGGGACAGTCCCTACGAGCAGTACTTC
J gene: TRBJ2-7; V gene: TRBV6-5; clone size: NA; D gene: TRBD1; CDR3 protein: CASTRQGEFYEQYF; CDR3 DNA: TGTGCCAGCACACGACAGGGGGAGTTCTACGAGCAGTACTTC
J gene: TRBJ1-4; V gene: TRBV7-9; clone size: NA; D gene: NA; CDR3 protein: CASSLIINKRGNEKLFF; CDR3 DNA: TGTGCCAGCAGCTTAATAATTAACAAGCGGGGTAATGAAAAACTGTTTTTT
J gene: TRBJ1-6; V gene: TRBV30; clone size: NA; D gene: NA; CDR3 protein: CAWKGEGFGSPLHF; CDR3 DNA: TGTGCCTGGAAGGGGGAGGGGTTCGGTTCACCCCTCCACTTT
J gene: TRBJ1-2; V gene: TRBV3-1/TRBV3-2; clone size: NA; D gene: TRBD1; CDR3 protein: CASSLNTGDGYTF; CDR3 DNA: TGTGCCAGCAGCCTTAACACAGGGGATGGCTACACCTTC
J gene: TRBJ1-5; V gene: TRBV18; clone size: NA; D gene: TRBD1; CDR3 protein: CASSPSATGASQPQHF; CDR3 DNA: TGTGCCAGCTCACCATCGGCCACAGGGGCGAGCCAGCCCCAGCATTTT
J gene: TRBJ1-4; V gene: TRBV10-3; clone size: NA; D gene: TRBD1; CDR3 protein: CAISESSGTGELFF; CDR3 DNA: TGTGCCATCAGTGAGAGTTCAGGGACAGGGGAACTGTTTTTT
J gene: TRBJ2-7; V gene: TRBV30; clone size: once; D gene: NA; CDR3 protein: CAWRDRGSYEQYF; CDR3 DNA: TGTGCCTGGAGAGACAGAGGCTCCTACGAGCAGTACTTC
J gene: TRBJ1-1; V gene: TRBV6-5; clone size: NA; D gene: NA; CDR3 protein: CASSSRGIDTEAFF; CDR3 DNA: TGTGCCAGCAGTTCAAGAGGGATCGACACTGAAGCTTTCTTT
J gene: TRBJ2-6; V gene: TRBV11-2; clone size: NA; D gene: NA; CDR3 protein: CASSHRSGANVLTF; CDR3 DNA: TGTGCCAGCAGCCACAGGTCTGGGGCCAACGTCCTGACTTTC
J gene: TRBJ2-1; V gene: TRBV7-2; clone size: NA; D gene: TRBD1; CDR3 protein: CASSLRQGRREQFF; CDR3 DNA: TGTGCCAGCAGCTTAAGACAGGGTAGGCGTGAGCAGTTCTTC
J gene: TRBJ1-6; V gene: TRBV5-1; clone size: NA; D gene: NA; CDR3 protein: CASSFGQKNSPLHF; CDR3 DNA: TGCGCCAGCAGCTTTGGGCAGAAAAATTCACCCCTCCACTTT
J gene: TRBJ1-3; V gene: TRBV6-6; clone size: once; D gene: NA; CDR3 protein: CASSYRTQTGNTIYF; CDR3 DNA: TGTGCCAGCAGTTACCGGACACAGACTGGAAACACCATATATTTT
J gene: TRBJ2-7; V gene: TRBV12-3/TRBV12-4; clone size: NA; D gene: NA; CDR3 protein: CASSLLASHEQYF; CDR3 DNA: TGTGCCAGCAGTTTACTCGCTAGCCACGAGCAGTACTTC
J gene: TRBJ2-7; V gene: TRBV7-9; clone size: NA; D gene: TRBD1; CDR3 protein: CASSSGQGLYEQYF; CDR3 DNA: TGTGCCAGCAGCTCGGGACAGGGACTATACGAGCAGTACTTC
J gene: TRBJ1-2; V gene: TRBV7-9; clone size: NA; D gene: NA; CDR3 protein: CASSSWTVAGGYTF; CDR3 DNA: TGTGCCAGCAGCTCCTGGACAGTGGCGGGCGGCTACACCTTC
J gene: TRBJ2-7; V gene: TRBV27; clone size: NA; D gene: TRBD1; CDR3 protein: CASSEGWTGGHEQYF; CDR3 DNA: TGTGCCAGCAGCGAAGGATGGACAGGGGGGCACGAGCAGTACTTC
J gene: TRBJ1-1; V gene: TRBV7-2; clone size: NA; D gene: TRBD1; CDR3 protein: CASSTGTGGVKEAFF; CDR3 DNA: TGTGCCAGCAGCACAGGGACAGGGGGCGTTAAGGAAGCTTTCTTT
J gene: TRBJ1-2; V gene: TRBV28; clone size: NA; D gene: NA; CDR3 protein: CASREGGPLGYTF; CDR3 DNA: TGTGCCAGCAGGGAGGGGGGGCCGCTTGGCTACACCTTC
J gene: TRBJ2-3; V gene: TRBV5-1; clone size: NA; D gene: TRBD2; CDR3 protein: CASSLVAGGLTDTQYF; CDR3 DNA: TGCGCCAGCAGCTTGGTAGCGGGGGGCCTCACAGATACGCAGTATTTT
J gene: TRBJ1-4; V gene: TRBV6-6; clone size: NA; D gene: TRBD1; CDR3 protein: CASSPGQGGRNEKLFF; CDR3 DNA: TGTGCCAGCAGCCCGGGACAGGGGGGCCGAAATGAAAAACTGTTTTTT
J gene: TRBJ1-6; V gene: TRBV6-6; clone size: NA; D gene: TRBD1; CDR3 protein: CASGTGPYNSPLHF; CDR3 DNA: TGTGCCAGCGGGACAGGACCCTATAATTCACCCCTCCACTTT
J gene: TRBJ2-7; V gene: TRBV10-3; clone size: NA; D gene: NA; CDR3 protein: CATQQGTSYEQYF; CDR3 DNA: TGTGCCACCCAACAGGGAACTTCCTACGAGCAGTACTTC
J gene: TRBJ2-7; V gene: TRBV19; clone size: NA; D gene: TRBD1; CDR3 protein: CASSSTGQGRSYEQYF; CDR3 DNA: TGTGCCAGTAGTAGCACGGGACAGGGTCGTTCCTACGAGCAGTACTTC
J gene: TRBJ2-1; V gene: TRBV12-5; clone size: NA; D gene: NA; CDR3 protein: CASGLASRGDEQFF; CDR3 DNA: TGTGCTAGTGGTTTGGCGTCCAGGGGAGATGAGCAGTTCTTC
J gene: TRBJ1-2; V gene: TRBV7-2; clone size: few; D gene: NA; CDR3 protein: CASSSGFPYGYTF; CDR3 DNA: TGTGCCAGCAGCTCGGGATTCCCTTATGGCTACACCTTC
J gene: TRBJ1-1; V gene: TRBV13; clone size: NA; D gene: NA; CDR3 protein: CASSLGGGDTEAFF; CDR3 DNA: TGTGCCAGCAGCTTAGGTGGGGGGGACACTGAAGCTTTCTTT
J gene: TRBJ1-3; V gene: TRBV30; clone size: NA; D gene: NA; CDR3 protein: CAWGTAGNTIYF; CDR3 DNA: TGTGCCTGGGGGACTGCTGGAAACACCATATATTTT
J gene: TRBJ1-5; V gene: TRBV7-2; clone size: NA; D gene: NA; CDR3 protein: CASSLVQGKNQPQHF; CDR3 DNA: TGTGCCAGCAGCTTAGTGCAGGGGAAGAATCAGCCCCAGCATTTT
J gene: TRBJ1-2; V gene: TRBV28; clone size: NA; D gene: TRBD1; CDR3 protein: CASRSGTGGYGYTF; CDR3 DNA: TGTGCCAGCAGATCCGGGACAGGAGGCTATGGCTACACCTTC